This TCR beta chain is from a study of T cell repertoires in cytomegalovirus infection. Study-level information: It was the public TCR beta signatures that indicated both CMV infection and matching HLA type.

CDR1 is SNHLY and CDR2 is FYNNEI in the germline V gene. The CDR3 has 15 residues. Trimming took 0 bases from V and 4 from J; bases not matched to a gene: 3. General study results and limits: There were HLA-C-restricted CMV-specific TCR beta clonotypes dominating the ex vivo response.

TCRdb re-derived calls from the reads in MiXCR, one entry per CDR3 protein. The sample contains about 740,000 distinct CDR3 sequences, 35% of which appear only once. Notes on this clonotype: Antigen unknown.

The specimen was PBMCs. The chain couples TRBV2 to TRBJ1-5, with 7 nucleotides matching TRBD1. The sequence came from a human donor in good health (CMV status not recorded). Some clones in this sample may be carry-over from other donors' samples. The CDR3 nucleotides read TGTGCCAGCAGTGAAGCAGGGGGCTGGAATCAGCCCCAGCATTTT. This translates into CASSEAGGWNQPQHF.